What follows are 25 T cell receptor beta chains derived from one specimen sequenced in a study of response to subunit inactivated influenza vaccine. Via MiXCR, TCRdb re-called the RT-PCR reads, giving one row per CDR3 protein. The sample lists fewer than 400,000 distinct CDR3 sequences, around a fifth seen once, with approximately 10% in the top ten. The sample was PBMCs from blood, taken 21 months after vaccination. The receptors come from a man aged 45 to 75 who received an inactivated influenza vaccine.

This clonotype was detected many times. The V call is TRBV6-2 or TRBV6-3, the J call TRBJ1-2, with D hard to call. Germline V gene data show CDR1 as MNHEY and CDR2 as SVGEGT. The CDR3 runs 15 residues. V shed 6 bases and J shed 2 bases, with 16 bases lying between them. DNA for the CDR3: TGTGCCAGCAGCTCAGGACGGATAGAGAACTATGGCTACACCTTC. Translation: CASSSGRIENYGYTF.

This clonotype was seen a handful of times. The CDR3 protein is CASSYREGYLPIEQFF. The CDR3 DNA follows: TGCGCCAGCAGCTACAGAGAAGGGTACCTACCCATTGAGCAGTTCTTC. The chain carries TRBV4-1 and TRBJ2-1, with D unresolved. Germline CDR1 reads MGHRA; CDR2 reads YSYEKL. CDR3 length: 16 amino acids. The V end lost 5 bases, the J end lost 9 bases, and 23 bases lay between the germline ends.

The V gene is TRBV20-1, the J gene TRBJ2-3; D is ambiguous. CDR1 DFQATT and CDR2 SNEGSKA come from the germline V gene (reference sequence). CDR3 size: 12 residues. Trimming removed 3 bases at V and 2 bases at J, with 6 bases between. In nucleotides, the CDR3 is TGCAGTGCTAGGGGCCCCACAGATACGCAGTATTTT. This encodes CSARGPTDTQYF.

This sequence joins TRBV5-1 and TRBJ1-4; D gene unclear. Trimming shortened V by 4 bases and J by 4 bases, and 11 bases separated the two germline ends. Per germline, CDR1 SGHRS and CDR2 YFSETQ. This CDR3 is built from 14 residues. CDR3 in amino acids: CASSPAGLNEKLFF. CDR3 coding DNA: TGCGCCAGCAGCCCTGCGGGCCTTAATGAAAAACTGTTTTTT. Supplemented by reference TRBV5-1 and TRBJ1-4, the full variable domain reads KAGVTQTPRYLIKTRGQQVTLSCSPISGHRSVSWYQQTPGQGLQFLFEYFSETQRNKGNFPGRFSGRQFSNSRSEMNVSTLELGDSALYLCASSPAGLNEKLFFGSGTQLSVL.

This chain links TRBV5-1 with TRBJ1-1; D is possibly TRBD1 (5 bases). This CDR3 spans 15 amino acids. The germline gives CDR1 SGHRS, CDR2 YFSETQ. Trimming took off 4 bases at V and 4 bases at J, with 17 bases between the two ends. The CDR3 nucleotides are TGCGCCAGCAGCCTTGGGAGGGGACGGTTCACTGAAGCTTTCTTT. Protein: CASSLGRGRFTEAFF.

This clonotype was seen more than once but under ten times. The V gene is TRBV6-2 or TRBV6-3, the J gene TRBJ1-6; the D is unclear. The germline V gene encodes CDR1 MNHEY and CDR2 SVGEGT. CDR3 length: 14 amino acids. V lost 5 bases and J 6 bases, leaving 11 bases between the germline ends. The CDR3 here is CASSIGRINSPLHF. Here the CDR3 DNA reads TGTGCCAGCAGTATCGGACGGATTAATTCACCCCTCCACTTT.

The sample holds a few counts of this clonotype. This sequence joins TRBV5-5 and TRBJ2-7; D possibly corresponds to TRBD1 (6 bases). V was trimmed by 1 base and J by 3 bases, leaving 11 bases between them. CDR1 SGHKS and CDR2 YYEKEE come from the germline V gene (reference sequence). The CDR3 has 14 residues. The CDR3 here is CASSLRDTYYEQYF. The CDR3 nucleotides are TGTGCCAGCAGCTTGCGGGACACATACTACGAGCAGTACTTC.

This clonotype was detected a few times. V gene TRBV28 combines with J gene TRBJ2-5, with 9 positions matching TRBD1. V shed 5 bases and J 1 base; nucleotides not matched to a gene: 23. Per germline, CDR1 MDHEN and CDR2 SYDVKM. This CDR3 has 21 residues. The CDR3 here is CASSLSAGTGWIFFTQETQYF. The CDR3 DNA is TGTGCCAGCAGTCTTTCGGCCGGGACAGGGTGGATTTTTTTCACCCAAGAGACCCAGTACTTC.

The table lists this clonotype with a few counts. The V call is TRBV12-3 or TRBV12-4, the J call TRBJ1-2; D gene ambiguous. The CDR3 sequence is 14 residues long. Trimming left V 6 bases short and J 8 bases short, with 19 bases between. As DNA, the CDR3 is TGTGCCAGCAGCGCCCTCGTTAGTTGGGAGGGCTACACCTTC. This gives the protein CASSALVSWEGYTF.

As for this clonotype: The junction does not match germline at one end; this may be a read error. CDR3 DNA sequence: TGCGCCAGCAACAGGGGTGACACCGGGGGGCTGTTTTTT. Its translation is CASNRGDTGGLFF. This chain links TRBV10-2 with TRBJ2-2, with D perhaps TRBD1 (7 bases). CDR1 is WSHSY, CDR2 SAAADI, per germline. CDR3 length: 13 amino acids.

This clonotype occurred a few times. This chain connects TRBV10-3 to TRBJ2-7; tentative D call: TRBD1 (5 bases). The germline gives CDR1 ENHRY, CDR2 SYGVKD. CDR3 length equals 12 residues. V shed 5 bases and J shed 4 bases, with 9 bases lying between them. CDR3 nucleotides: TGTGCCATCAGTACCGGACAATACGAGCAGTACTTC. It yields the protein CAISTGQYEQYF.

This clonotype was observed a few times. The chain joins TRBV10-2 to TRBJ1-2; D gene uncertain. Trimming took 0 bases from V and 7 from J, leaving 9 bases between them. Germline V gene sequence: CDR1 WSHSY, CDR2 SAAADI. This CDR3 is built from 13 residues. CDR3 sequence: CASSESKTSGYTF. The CDR3 coding sequence is TGCGCCAGCAGTGAGTCGAAGACAAGTGGCTACACCTTC.

This clonotype occurred a few times. The rearrangement joins TRBV12-3 or TRBV12-4 to TRBJ1-2; D gene unclear. V was trimmed by 3 bases and J by 4 bases, leaving 15 bases between them. The CDR3 spans 15 residues. CDR3 nucleotide sequence: TGTGCCAGCAGTTTTGATTTCGGAAGGAGCTATGGCTACACCTTC. Protein: CASSFDFGRSYGYTF.

This rearrangement joins TRBV2 to TRBJ1-4, with TRBD1 matching over 10 bases. CDR3 length: 14 residues. The V gene's germline CDR1 is SNHLY and CDR2 FYNNEI. With V trimmed by 6 bases and J by 8 bases, 6 bases remained unmatched. The CDR3, as DNA: TGTGCCAGCAGGGGGACAGGGGTCTTCGAAAAACTGTTTTTT. Amino acids: CASRGTGVFEKLFF.

CDR3 DNA sequence: TGTGCCAGCAGTTCACCCCCGGGACTACCCGCAGATACGCAGTATTTT. Amino acids: CASSSPPGLPADTQYF. This chain links TRBV6-2 or TRBV6-3 with TRBJ2-3; 7 nucleotides agree with TRBD2. The CDR3 is made up of 16 amino acids. The V gene's germline CDR1 is MNHEY and CDR2 SVGEGT. Trimming at V came to 4 bases and at J to 4 bases, leaving 11 bases not matched to a gene.

The CDR3 DNA follows: TGCAGTGCTCCCCCAGGAGATTACAATGAGCAGTTCTTC. Translating gives CSAPPGDYNEQFF. This rearrangement joins TRBV20-1 to TRBJ2-1; no clear D gene. CDR1 is DFQATT and CDR2 is SNEGSKA in the germline V gene (reference sequence). V lost 5 bases, J lost 4 bases, and 12 bases lay in between. The CDR3 covers 13 residues.

The chain couples TRBV4-3 to TRBJ2-2; TRBD2 might be the D (6 bases). The CDR3 spans 17 residues. Trimming shortened V by 3 bases and J by 9 bases, and 23 bases separated the two germline ends. Germline lookup yields CDR1 LGHNA and CDR2 YSLEER. This chain's CDR3 is CASSQATRNARRRELFF. In DNA form, the CDR3 reads TGCGCCAGCAGCCAGGCGACTAGAAATGCCAGACGAAGGGAGCTGTTTTTT.

In its sample, this clonotype was seen a few times. The chain joins TRBV28 to TRBJ2-1, with 7 bases identical to TRBD1. Germline V gene lookup returns CDR1 MDHEN and CDR2 SYDVKM. The CDR3 is made up of 14 amino acids. J gave up 8 bases and V 5 bases, and 9 bases lay outside the gene matches. CDR3 bases: TGTGCCAGCAGTCCCCCAGGGGGTTGGGATGAGCAGTTCTTC. Translation: CASSPPGGWDEQFF.

This clonotype has more than one count but fewer than ten. This chain uses TRBV29-1 with TRBJ2-7; perhaps TRBD2 as D (5 bases). Germline V gene sequence: CDR1 SQVTM, CDR2 ANQGSEA. The CDR3 covers 13 residues. V shed 7 bases and J shed 4 bases, with 17 bases lying between them. The CDR3 DNA is TGCAGCGCTACAGCCGAGGGAGTTTACGAGCAGTACTTC. Translating it yields CSATAEGVYEQYF.

The rearrangement uses TRBV14 and TRBJ2-5; no reliable D call. There are 14 residues in the CDR3. CDR1 SGHDN and CDR2 FVKESK come from the germline V gene. Trimming pared 3 bases from V and 2 bases from J, leaving 10 bases between. The CDR3 sequence: CASSQASKQETQYF. CDR3 in DNA: TGTGCCAGCAGCCAGGCGTCGAAGCAAGAGACCCAGTACTTC.

This clonotype was detected a few times. V and J are TRBV28 and TRBJ2-2; D is tentatively TRBD1 or TRBD2 (5 bases each). Deletions cut 6 bases from V and 6 bases from J, with 17 bases between. Germline V lookup: CDR1 MDHEN, CDR2 SYDVKM. The length of the CDR3 is 15 residues. The CDR3 DNA is TGTGCCAGCAGGATTCCTAGCAGAGGGGCCGGGGAGCTGTTTTTT. This translates into CASRIPSRGAGELFF.

This clonotype was detected a few times. The rearrangement joins TRBV5-1 to TRBJ1-4; D remains unclear. CDR3 length: 15 amino acids. The V and J ends lost 4 bases and 8 bases respectively, with 18 bases between them. The V gene's germline CDR1 is SGHRS and CDR2 YFSETQ. CDR3 in amino acids: CASSPSRGPGEKLFF. As DNA, the CDR3 is TGCGCCAGCAGCCCCTCAAGAGGGCCGGGGGAAAAACTGTTTTTT.

The table lists this clonotype with many counts. The chain couples TRBV5-1 to TRBJ1-4; a weak D match, TRBD1 (6 bases). Germline CDR1 and CDR2: SGHRS and YFSETQ. V was pared by 4 bases and J by 4 bases, with 11 bases between. This CDR3 comprises 14 residues. The CDR3 spells CASSHGTFNEKLFF. The CDR3 coding sequence is TGCGCCAGCAGCCATGGGACATTTAATGAAAAACTGTTTTTT.

This clonotype has ten or more counts. The genes are TRBV24-1 and TRBJ2-1; 10 positions agree with TRBD1. Trimming removed 12 bases from V and 7 bases from J; junction bases left unmatched: 11. The CDR3 has 14 residues. The V gene's germline CDR1 is KGHDR and CDR2 SFDVKD. Written as DNA, the CDR3 is TGTGCCGGTCTAGGGGACAGGGGATTTAATGAGCAGTTCTTC. Protein sequence: CAGLGDRGFNEQFF.

This clonotype showed up just a few times. The chain recombines TRBV29-1 with TRBJ1-1; 7 nucleotides align to TRBD1. The germline gives CDR1 SQVTM, CDR2 ANQGSEA. This CDR3 region has 13 residues. V lost 2 bases and J lost 5; bases outside the gene matches: 5. CDR3 protein: CSVEKGAGTEAFF. The CDR3 coding sequence is TGCAGCGTTGAAAAGGGGGCGGGTACTGAAGCTTTCTTT.